These 25 T cell receptor beta chains were sequenced from one sample in a study of long-term antiretroviral therapy in people with HIV. Survey-level resolution applied to immunoSEQ assay v3.0. TCRdb keeps only in-frame clones here, not all; method: immunoSEQ multiplex PCR. This table has roughly 28,000 clones, approximately 86% appearing once. Sequences were derived from unsorted PBMCs, sampled around 2.6 years after starting antiretroviral therapy. The receptors shown here come from a man between 35 and 55 years old with HIV.

V usage is TRBV10-3 and J usage is TRBJ2-1; 11 nucleotides line up with TRBD2. Looked up from germline, CDR1 is ENHRY and CDR2 is SYGVKD. The CDR3 is made up of 16 amino acids. Germline trimming cut 4 bases from V and 4 bases from J; bases unmatched to any gene: 6. CDR3 loop: CAISATGTSGYNEQFF. The CDR3 bases are TGTGCCATCAGTGCAACCGGGACTAGCGGATACAATGAGCAGTTCTTC.

V is TRBV5-5 and J is TRBJ1-3; D remains ambiguous. The CDR3 totals 14 residues. The V end was cut by 2 bases, the J end by 0 bases, with 6 bases between. Germline V CDR1 and CDR2: SGHKS, YYEKEE (reference sequence). CDR3 in amino acids: CASSFEISGNTIYF. The CDR3 DNA follows: TGTGCCAGCAGCTTCGAGATCTCTGGAAACACCATATATTTT.

The chain is built from TRBV6-5 and TRBJ2-3; possibly TRBD1 for D (6 bases). In germline, CDR1 is MNHEY, CDR2 SVGAGI. This CDR3 spans 14 amino acids. The V gene lost 4 bases and the J gene lost 4 bases, with 12 bases spanning the gap. For the CDR3, the DNA is TGTGCCAGCAGTTCCCACCCAGGGGCAGATACGCAGTATTTT. Translated, it gives CASSSHPGADTQYF.

This chain joins TRBV19 and TRBJ2-5; D is ambiguous. Trimming pared 3 bases from V and 7 bases from J, leaving 9 bases between. Per the germline V gene, CDR1 is LNHDA and CDR2 is SQIVND (reference sequence). The CDR3 contains 12 residues. CDR3 protein: CASSIQDGTQYF. The CDR3 nucleotides are TGTGCCAGTAGTATCCAGGATGGGACCCAGTACTTC. The complete variable domain, with remaining parts taken from reference TRBV19 and TRBJ2-5, reads DGGITQSPKYLFRKEGQNVTLSCEQNLNHDAMYWYRQDPGQGLRLIYYSQIVNDFQKGDIAEGYSVSREKKESFPLTVTSAQKNPTAFYLCASSIQDGTQYFGPGTRLLVL.

The V gene is TRBV6-1, the J gene TRBJ1-3, with D possibly being TRBD1 (5 bases). This CDR3 contains 16 residues. V was clipped by 1 base and J by 1 base, with 11 bases between them. Germline CDR1 and CDR2: MNHNS and SASEGT. The DNA of the CDR3 is TGTGCCAGCAGTGAAGGGTGGGGGGTTTCTGGAAACACCATATATTTT. Its translation is CASSEGWGVSGNTIYF.

The rearrangement joins TRBV29-1 to TRBJ1-1; no firm D call. This CDR3 region has 11 residues. CDR1 is SQVTM and CDR2 is ANQGSEA in the germline V gene. V lost 4 bases and J 1 base, leaving 4 bases between the germline ends. In nucleotides, the CDR3 is TGCAGCGTTGTCCAGAACACTGAAGCTTTCTTT. Translation: CSVVQNTEAFF.

V is TRBV6-5 and J is TRBJ2-1; 9 bases align to TRBD2. V was pared by 11 bases and J by 5 bases, with 10 bases of the junction left unmatched. Germline loops: CDR1 MNHEY, CDR2 SVGAGI. The CDR3 covers 14 residues. CDR3 in amino acids: CASLPAGGNNEQFF. CDR3 sequence (DNA): TGTGCCTCCCTCCCAGCGGGGGGCAACAATGAGCAGTTCTTC.

The chain uses TRBV27 and TRBJ2-7, with 10 bases that match TRBD1. Trimming cost V 3 bases and J 4 bases; bases outside gene matches: 6. CDR3 size: 15 residues. The germline gives CDR1 MNHEY, CDR2 SMNVEV (reference sequence). The CDR3 DNA sequence: TGTGCCAGCAGTTTGGGACAGGGGTTTGTATACGAGCAGTACTTC. Its translation is CASSLGQGFVYEQYF.

The chain recombines TRBV7-9 with TRBJ2-7; TRBD2 matches 7 bases. CDR3 length: 13 amino acids. Germline V gene data show CDR1 as SEHNR and CDR2 as FQNEAQ (reference sequence). Trimming at V came to 3 bases and at J to 1 base, leaving 0 bases not matched to a gene. Here the CDR3 reads CASSLRGSYEQYF. The CDR3, as DNA: TGTGCCAGCAGCTTGCGGGGGTCCTACGAGCAGTACTTC.

The genes are TRBV6-1 and TRBJ2-2, with 10 bases aligning to TRBD1. Trimming at V came to 7 bases and at J to 7 bases, leaving 6 bases not matched to a gene. The CDR3 totals 14 residues. The germline V gene encodes CDR1 MNHNS and CDR2 SASEGT. CDR3 nucleotides: TGTGCCAGCAATGACAGGGGGCTGGTCGGGGAGCTGTTTTTT. Translating gives CASNDRGLVGELFF.

This chain uses TRBV5-1 with TRBJ2-3, with D perhaps TRBD1 (6 bases). The CDR3 is made up of 18 amino acids. Between the trimmed V and J ends, which lost 4 bases and 2 bases, there was a span of 23 bases. Germline CDR1 is SGHRS and CDR2 is YFSETQ. The CDR3 DNA reads TGCGCCAGCAGCCTGCAACCCGCCGGACAGAGATTCACAGATACGCAGTATTTT. It specifies CASSLQPAGQRFTDTQYF.

This clone came up once. The chain uses TRBV6-6 and TRBJ2-7; D is perhaps TRBD1 (6 bases). Germline-derived CDR1 and CDR2 are MNHNY and SVGAGI (reference sequence). V lost 6 bases and J lost 2, with 8 bases in between. The CDR3 consists of 12 residues. The CDR3 region is CASRRDTYEQYF. CDR3 nucleotides: TGTGCCAGCAGACGGGACACCTACGAGCAGTACTTC.

In its sample, this clone was seen once. V usage is TRBV4-1 and J usage is TRBJ2-7, with D perhaps TRBD1 (6 bases). The V end lost 6 bases, the J end lost 5 bases, and 14 bases lay between the germline ends. The CDR3 totals 13 residues. Germline V gene lookup returns CDR1 MGHRA and CDR2 YSYEKL. The CDR3 reads CASSLKTGHEQYF. The CDR3 nucleotides read TGCGCCAGCAGTCTTAAAACAGGGCACGAGCAGTACTTC.

The rearrangement uses TRBV7-9 and TRBJ1-1, with D uncertain. The CDR3 is 13 amino acids. The V gene lost 6 bases and the J gene lost 5 bases, with 13 bases spanning the gap. Germline assignment: CDR1 SEHNR and CDR2 FQNEAQ (reference sequence). CDR3 amino acids: CASSATGGTEAFF. The CDR3 region has the DNA TGTGCCAGCAGTGCGACCGGTGGTACTGAAGCTTTCTTT. The complete variable domain, with remaining parts taken from reference TRBV7-9 and TRBJ1-1, reads DTGVSQNPRHKITKRGQNVTFRCDPISEHNRLYWYRQTLGQGPEFLTYFQNEAQLEKSRLLSDRFSAERPKGSFSTLEIQRTEQGDSAMYLCASSATGGTEAFFGQGTRLTVV.

The CDR3 protein is CASSTKTTKNTEAFF. CDR3 nucleotide sequence: TGTGCCAGTAGTACCAAGACAACTAAGAACACTGAAGCTTTCTTT. The chain has TRBV19 and TRBJ1-1; D is unclear. Germline-derived CDR1 and CDR2 are LNHDA and SQIVND (reference sequence). V gave up 4 bases and J gave up 1 base, with 13 bases separating them. The CDR3 extends over 15 amino acids.

V gene TRBV30 combines with J gene TRBJ2-1; 9 nucleotides agree with TRBD2. Germline V CDR1 and CDR2: GTSNPN, SVGIG (reference sequence). The CDR3 sequence is 14 residues long. After removal of 5 bases from V and 8 bases from J, the junction contained 10 bases not matched to a gene. This chain's CDR3 is CAWAGAGGFDEQFF. In nucleotides, the CDR3 is TGTGCCTGGGCGGGAGCGGGAGGTTTCGATGAGCAGTTCTTC.

The chain combines TRBV7-3 with TRBJ2-1; D may correspond to TRBD1 or TRBD2 (5 bases each). Germline CDR1 is SGHTA and CDR2 is FQGTGA. There are 14 residues in the CDR3. Trimming cost V 3 bases and J 4 bases, with 10 bases left between them. The DNA for the CDR3 is TGTGCCAGCAGCTTTACGGGGCCTTACAATGAGCAGTTCTTC. Amino acid sequence: CASSFTGPYNEQFF.

CDR3 residues: CASSNRAGTEAFF. The CDR3 DNA is TGTGCCAGCAGCAATAGAGCGGGGACTGAAGCTTTCTTT. The V call is TRBV11-3, the J call TRBJ1-1; D not resolved. CDR1 and CDR2 from the germline V gene are SGHNT and YENEEA. CDR3 size: 13 residues. Trimming shortened V by 5 bases and J by 5 bases, and 12 bases separated the two germline ends.

The chain couples TRBV19 to TRBJ2-2; 9 bases agree with TRBD2. The CDR3 consists of 15 residues. Germline-derived CDR1 and CDR2 are LNHDA and SQIVND (reference sequence). J gave up 0 bases and V 7 bases, and 3 bases lay outside the gene matches. This CDR3 reads CASTSSGTNTGELFF. The DNA for the CDR3 is TGTGCCAGTACTTCTAGCGGGACGAACACCGGGGAGCTGTTTTTT.

V gene TRBV5-1 combines with J gene TRBJ2-7; TRBD1 is a possible D gene (6 bases). The germline CDR1 and CDR2 sequences are SGHRS and YFSETQ. Deletions cut 4 bases from V and 6 bases from J, with 20 bases between. CDR3 length equals 15 residues. Here the CDR3 DNA reads TGCGCCAGCAGCCCCGACGGGACACCCGGCAGCGAGCAGTACTTC. It translates to CASSPDGTPGSEQYF.

The gene calls are TRBV10-3 and TRBJ2-3; no reliable D call. CDR1 ENHRY and CDR2 SYGVKD come from the germline V gene. The CDR3 runs to 15 residues. V lost 0 bases to trimming and J lost 0 bases, with 7 bases between them. The CDR3 region has the DNA TGTGCCATCAGTGAGTCAGGCTTGAGCACAGATACGCAGTATTTT. Amino acid sequence: CAISESGLSTDTQYF.

This clone was seen only once. In nucleotides, the CDR3 is TGTGCCAGCTCACCACCGAGCGGGGCAGAGACCCAGTACTTC. This sequence encodes CASSPPSGAETQYF. This chain joins TRBV18 and TRBJ2-5; 7 nucleotides match TRBD2. J gave up 4 bases and V 0 bases, and 2 bases lay outside the gene matches. Germline CDR1 and CDR2: KGHSH and LQKENI. The CDR3 totals 14 residues. Looking up the rest from reference TRBV18 and TRBJ2-5 gives the full variable domain: NAGVMQNPRHLVRRRGQEARLRCSPMKGHSHVYWYRQLPEEGLKFMVYLQKENIIDESGMPKERFSAEFPKEGPSILRIQQVVRGDSAAYFCASSPPSGAETQYFGPGTRLLVL.

The chain joins TRBV15 to TRBJ1-1; D is unresolved. From germline, CDR1 is LNHNV and CDR2 YYDKDF (reference sequence). Trimming removed 0 bases from V and 4 bases from J, with 12 bases in between. The length of the CDR3 is 15 residues. The CDR3, as DNA: TGTGCCACCAGCAGAGATCTAAAGGCAGGCACTGAAGCTTTCTTT. The encoded protein is CATSRDLKAGTEAFF.

This clone came up once. The chain couples TRBV29-1 to TRBJ1-1; 8 bases align to TRBD1. The CDR3 loop spans 14 amino acids. Germline V gene sequence: CDR1 SQVTM, CDR2 ANQGSEA. V shed 8 bases, J shed 1 base, and the junction held 9 bases outside the gene matches. CDR3 DNA sequence: TGCAGCACTGCCCAGGGGGCTTCGAACACTGAAGCTTTCTTT. This translates into CSTAQGASNTEAFF.

The chain recombines TRBV28 with TRBJ1-2; a possible D gene is TRBD1 (5 bases). Trimming cost V 6 bases and J 2 bases, with 7 bases left between them. CDR1 is MDHEN and CDR2 is SYDVKM in the germline V gene. CDR3 length: 12 amino acids. This chain's CDR3 is CASRRGNYGYTF. The CDR3 DNA sequence: TGTGCCAGCAGACGGGGGAACTATGGCTACACCTTC.